Reported below is one TCR beta chain. Its cognate antigen has yet to be identified. No much larger clone is present one base from it, and per-base qualities are unavailable. The entry originates in a study of blood T cell repertoires in COVID-19 (dated by TCRdb to about 2020). In terms of the full investigation: Recovered participants in ImmuneRACE Cohort 3 were defined by two consecutive negative NP/OP PCR tests, clearance by a healthcare professional, or resolution of symptoms. Samples covering the acute and convalescent phases of COVID-19 were provided by collaborators in the United States, Italy and Spain. The samples were drawn from the first 160 participants of the ongoing ImmuneRACE study and from 1,254 subjects provided by 6 global collaborators. The dataset comprised deeply sampled blood TCRbeta repertoires from subjects exposed to, actively infected with, or recovered from COVID-19. Nearly every sample came with metadata listing a de-identified subject ID, COVID-19 status, age in years and sex. HLA class I and class II types, where available, came from metadata supplied by the sample provider rather than from assay-based typing. A freely available public database, intended as a resource for researchers studying the immune response to SARS-CoV-2, is where the repertoires were released. The material from the prospective study consisted of cDNA or gDNA derived from T cells, B-cell-depleted T cells, or PBMCs.

Enrolling through a virtual design, the prospective study's participants ranged in age from roughly 18 to 95 years and lived across roughly 23 United States geographic areas. To assign participants to cohorts, the prospective study relied on clinical history that participants themselves reported in a screening survey and a study questionnaire. Each participant in the prospective study had whole blood, serum and a nasopharyngeal or oropharyngeal swab collected by mobile phlebotomists. Prospective study participants could optionally give additional blood draws and questionnaires over an approximately 2-month period. Before DNA extraction, blood samples from the prospective study were shipped at room temperature or frozen. General study outcomes and caveats: Clinical and demographic metadata were provided uncurated, with the amount varying by source and participant.

TCRbeta CDR3 regions were amplified from genomic DNA using the immunoSEQ Assay, a bias-controlled multiplex PCR. The original pipeline was this. Within the assay, amplification of reference gene primers was used to estimate how many nucleated cells each sample contained. To quantify the absolute abundance of each unique TCRbeta CDR3 rearrangement, sequence reads were collapsed and filtered. Productive Simpson clonality was computed per sample as the square root of Simpson's diversity index over productive rearrangements. TCRdb took over this immuneACCESS table, retaining in-frame rearrangements with V and J assigned. Such tables are incomplete; in checked studies, under half of the missing clones stem from an unresolved V gene, and the remainder is unexplained. That table furnishes V, J and clone size, whereas the DNA furnished D and trimming. Across this sample there are roughly 340,000 clones, with 80% to 90% seen only once. The leading ten clones occupy around 1.9% of the sample.

What was sequenced was PBMCs or T cells enriched from blood (not recorded which). The receptor's source is a man between 35 and 55 years old in a cohort exposed to, infected with or recovered from COVID-19 (not recorded which).

In nucleotides, the sequence is TGTGCCAGCTCACCCTCACGGGGATTACCGAACGAGCAGTACTTC. This encodes CASSPSRGLPNEQYF. Recombination linked TRBV18 to TRBJ2-7; TRBD2 is perhaps the D gene, given 5 matching bases. CDR1 is given as KGHSH and CDR2 as LQKENI, both from the germline V gene. Trimming at the junction amounts to 3 bases on V and 5 bases on J, and the germline ends lie 17 bases apart. The CDR3 runs 15 amino acids, cysteine and phenylalanine included. The only DNA kept is the CDR3, 45 bases in frame from the first base.